A single sample is the source of the 20 T cell receptor beta chains below, sequenced in a study of beta chain features in type 1 diabetes. Study-wide results and limits: All four CD4+ subsets from Type 1 diabetes patients carried moderately but significantly shorter TCRB CDR3s.

As every portion of the isolated RNA was reverse transcribed, the sequencing read expressed TCRB transcripts. TCRdb keeps only in-frame clones here, not all; method: immunoSEQ multiplex PCR. This table has 150,000 to 200,000 clones, around 8.4% appearing once. Antigens for these TCRs are unknown. Sequences were obtained from central memory CD4+ T cells from blood. The receptors originated from a woman aged 18-29 years with type 1 diabetes.

This clone was picked up a small number of times. The chain uses TRBV2 and TRBJ2-1; TRBD2 aligns across 11 bases. The CDR3 is 13 amino acids. Per germline, CDR1 SNHLY and CDR2 FYNNEI. The junction had 9 bases not matched to a gene; V was cut back by 5 bases and J by 15 bases. In DNA form, the CDR3 reads TGTGCCAGCAGTTCACGCGAAGGGACTAGCGGGTTCTTC. Protein sequence: CASSSREGTSGFF.

This clone appeared many times. The rearrangement uses TRBV4-1 and TRBJ1-4; the match to TRBD1 covers 8 bases. The CDR3 loop spans 16 amino acids. Germline assignment: CDR1 MGHRA and CDR2 YSYEKL. J gave up 6 bases and V 0 bases, and 6 bases lay outside the gene matches. The CDR3 coding sequence is TGCGCCAGCAGCCAAGATAGGGGACAGGTATATGAAAAACTGTTTTTT. It is translated as CASSQDRGQVYEKLFF.

This chain links TRBV7-8 with TRBJ2-7; tentative D call: TRBD1 (6 bases). Per the germline V gene, CDR1 is SGHVS and CDR2 is FQNEAQ. This CDR3 spans 13 amino acids. Trimming took off 8 bases at V and 5 bases at J, with 16 bases between the two ends. For the CDR3, the DNA is TGTGCCAGCGGCCCCCGCAGGGGCGACGAGCAGTACTTC. Amino acid sequence: CASGPRRGDEQYF.

This CDR3 is CASSQNDMSHQPQHF. The CDR3, as DNA: TGCGCCAGCAGCCAAAACGACATGAGCCATCAGCCCCAGCATTTT. This chain connects TRBV4-1 to TRBJ1-5; D is undetermined. The CDR3 covers 15 residues. Germline lookup yields CDR1 MGHRA and CDR2 YSYEKL. V lost 2 bases to trimming and J lost 5 bases, with 13 bases between them.

The J gene is TRBJ2-1, the V gene TRBV7-3; 8 nucleotides align to TRBD2. The CDR3 is 14 residues long. Germline V gene sequence: CDR1 SGHTA, CDR2 FQGTGA. V was clipped by 3 bases and J by 8 bases; unmatched bases: 6. CDR3 bases: TGTGCCAGCAGCTTGAGCGGGAGTTTACATGAGCAGTTCTTC. Its protein is CASSLSGSLHEQFF.

This clone was seen a handful of times. V usage is TRBV7-9 and J usage is TRBJ1-2; the D is unclear. V was shortened by 1 base and J by 4 bases, with 7 bases between the two germline ends. Germline assignment: CDR1 SEHNR and CDR2 FQNEAQ (reference sequence). The CDR3 runs 13 residues. The CDR3 region has the DNA TGTGCCAGCAGCTTAGATCAGGTCTATGGCTACACCTTC. It translates to CASSLDQVYGYTF.

The chain couples TRBV5-1 to TRBJ1-3, with a possible D match to TRBD1 (5 bases). Trimming removed 1 base at V and 1 base at J, with 6 bases between. This CDR3 spans 14 amino acids. Germline CDR1 SGHRS, CDR2 YFSETQ. The CDR3 here is CASSLRGSGNTIYF. CDR3 coding DNA: TGCGCCAGCAGCTTGAGGGGATCTGGAAACACCATATATTTT.

This clone was seen a few times. This chain connects TRBV28 to TRBJ2-2, with D perhaps TRBD1 (7 bases). Germline CDR1 and CDR2: MDHEN and SYDVKM. V dropped 2 bases and J dropped 1 base, with 23 bases sitting between them. This CDR3 contains 20 residues. This CDR3 is CASSLRGRDSLYWNTGELFF. The CDR3 DNA sequence: TGTGCCAGCAGTTTAAGGGGGCGGGACAGCCTTTACTGGAACACCGGGGAGCTGTTTTTT.

J is TRBJ2-5 and V is TRBV7-2, with D perhaps matching TRBD2 (5 bases). Trimming pared 5 bases from V and 0 bases from J, leaving 10 bases between. This CDR3 comprises 14 residues. Germline-derived CDR1 and CDR2 are SGHTA and FQGNSA. CDR3 in DNA: TGTGCCAGCAGCCGGGGAAGGAACCAAGAGACCCAGTACTTC. Translation: CASSRGRNQETQYF.

This clone was detected a few times. The chain carries TRBV30 and TRBJ2-7, with D perhaps TRBD1 (5 bases). This CDR3 comprises 13 residues. The germline V gene encodes CDR1 GTSNPN and CDR2 SVGIG (reference sequence). The ends were cut back, 0 bases at V and 3 bases at J, with 9 bases in the middle. The CDR3 DNA reads TGTGCCTGGAGTGTAGGTGACAGCTACGAGCAGTACTTC. Protein: CAWSVGDSYEQYF.

This chain links TRBV11-2 with TRBJ1-6; 7 nucleotides align to TRBD1. After removal of 7 bases from V and 7 bases from J, the junction contained 13 bases not matched to a gene. From germline, CDR1 is SGHAT and CDR2 FQNNGV. This CDR3 region has 16 residues. The CDR3 reads CASTPGAGQRNSPLHF. CDR3 coding DNA: TGTGCCAGCACCCCGGGGGCGGGACAGAGGAATTCACCCCTCCACTTT.

The chain has TRBV7-2 and TRBJ2-1, with 10 bases that match TRBD2. CDR1 SGHTA and CDR2 FQGNSA come from the germline V gene. The CDR3 runs to 16 residues. With 1 base clipped from V and 10 bases from J, the junction kept 10 bases outside the gene matches. CDR3 residues: CASSLDSSGSVGEQFF. The CDR3 bases are TGTGCCAGCAGCTTAGACTCTAGCGGGAGTGTTGGGGAGCAGTTCTTC.

The chain joins TRBV11-2 to TRBJ1-4, with a possible D match to TRBD1 (5 bases). CDR1 SGHAT and CDR2 FQNNGV come from the germline V gene. The CDR3 length is 14 residues. Between the trimmed V and J ends, which lost 5 bases and 3 bases, there was a span of 10 bases. CDR3 sequence reads: CASSPSRANEKLFF. The DNA for the CDR3 is TGTGCCAGCAGCCCCAGCAGGGCTAATGAAAAACTGTTTTTT.

The V gene is TRBV30, the J gene TRBJ1-1; D is unresolved. In germline, CDR1 is GTSNPN, CDR2 SVGIG (reference sequence). Trimming shortened V by 3 bases and J by 5 bases, and 16 bases separated the two germline ends. The CDR3 consists of 14 residues. The CDR3 nucleotides read TGTGCCTGGAGCGACTCCGGGATGCCAACTGAAGCTTTCTTT. Translation gives CAWSDSGMPTEAFF. Full variable domain (outside the CDR3, taken from reference TRBV30 and TRBJ1-1): SQTIHQWPATLVQPVGSPLSLECTVEGTSNPNLYWYRQAAGRGLQLLFYSVGIGQISSEVPQNLSASRPQDRQFILSSKKLLLSDSGFYLCAWSDSGMPTEAFFGQGTRLTVV.

Many counts were recorded for this clone. The rearrangement links TRBV7-9 to TRBJ2-1, with D perhaps matching TRBD2 (5 bases). CDR3 length: 16 residues. Trimming removed 2 bases at V and 5 bases at J, with 16 bases between. Germline assignment: CDR1 SEHNR and CDR2 FQNEAQ (reference sequence). The CDR3 coding sequence is TGTGCCAGCAGCTTAATCCTACTTAATAGCGACAATGAGCAGTTCTTC. This encodes CASSLILLNSDNEQFF. Drawing the rest from reference TRBV7-9 and TRBJ2-1, the complete variable domain is DTGVSQNPRHKITKRGQNVTFRCDPISEHNRLYWYRQTLGQGPEFLTYFQNEAQLEKSRLLSDRFSAERPKGSFSTLEIQRTEQGDSAMYLCASSLILLNSDNEQFFGPGTRLTVL.

The sample holds a few counts of this clone. The gene calls are TRBV23-1 and TRBJ2-1; 10 bases are a match to TRBD1. TRBV23-1 is assigned to the ORF class and has an uncertain function. V lost 0 bases and J lost 9; bases outside the gene matches: 8. The CDR3 has 16 residues. CDR3 sequence reads: CASSQSTGGAFSEQFF. CDR3 nucleotides: TGCGCCAGCAGTCAATCGACAGGGGGCGCGTTTTCTGAGCAGTTCTTC.

This clone was seen a few times. The rearrangement uses TRBV10-3 and TRBJ2-2; D is unclear. Per germline, CDR1 ENHRY and CDR2 SYGVKD. The CDR3 is 13 amino acids. V was trimmed by 11 bases and J by 0 bases, leaving 10 bases between them. Here the CDR3 reads CAGSLANTGELFF. For the CDR3, the DNA is TGTGCCGGATCGCTAGCGAACACCGGGGAGCTGTTTTTT.

This clone has a handful of counts. This chain joins TRBV7-2 and TRBJ1-2; D might be TRBD1 (5 bases). CDR1 is SGHTA, CDR2 FQGNSA, per germline. Trimming took 0 bases from V and 2 from J, leaving 7 bases between them. CDR3 length: 14 residues. CDR3 protein: CASSLAPGNYGYTF. Here the CDR3 DNA reads TGTGCCAGCAGCTTAGCGCCAGGGAACTATGGCTACACCTTC.

This clone was observed a handful of times. The rearrangement uses TRBV15 and TRBJ1-1, with TRBD1 matching 8 bases. Germline CDR1 and CDR2: LNHNV and YYDKDF (reference sequence). The CDR3 is 14 residues long. Trimming removed 2 bases from V and 4 bases from J; junction bases left unmatched: 3. CDR3 coding DNA: TGTGCCACCAGCAGACAGGGGGCTAGCACTGAAGCTTTCTTT. Amino acid sequence: CATSRQGASTEAFF.

This clone was seen a few times. J is TRBJ1-5 and V is TRBV4-1, with TRBD1 identical over 7 bases. Looked up from germline, CDR1 is MGHRA and CDR2 is YSYEKL. Trimming at V came to 1 base and at J to 0 bases, leaving 6 bases not matched to a gene. The CDR3 is 17 residues long. CDR3 DNA: TGCGCCAGCAGCCAAGGGACAGGCCGCTATAGCAATCAGCCCCAGCATTTT. Residues: CASSQGTGRYSNQPQHF.